A selection of T cell receptor beta chains follows, all from one sample in a study of CXCR3-negative and CXCR3-positive naive CD8 T cells. Each CDR3 protein gets one entry in TCRdb, which reprocessed the 5' RACE reads and gives no DNA. Recorded here are some 39,000 distinct CDR3 sequences; the top ten clones represent 1.6%. The sequencing sample was made of naive CXCR3- CD8+ T cells from blood. The receptors were sampled from a human donor in good health. Some clones in this sample may be carry-over from other donors' samples. The CDR3 runs from the conserved cysteine through the conserved F or W. The order of the fields is J gene, clone size, V gene, CDR3 length, CDR3 protein. Clone sizes are given selectively: once, few, many, or a class where the clone is expanded.

TRBJ2-5	-	TRBV5-1	15	CASSLSPGEGETQYF
TRBJ2-1	-	TRBV29-1	13	CSVKAGGLGEQFF
TRBJ2-5	-	TRBV7-8	14	CASSNRDRQETQYF
TRBJ1-6	-	TRBV29-1	12	CSVADYNSPLHF
TRBJ1-1	-	TRBV25-1	13	CASSLGMNTEAFF
TRBJ1-1	-	TRBV14	12	CASSEWNTEAFF
TRBJ2-7	-	TRBV29-1	11	CSVGLEYEQYF
TRBJ2-1	-	TRBV19	16	CASTGTSGGSYNEQFF
TRBJ2-6	-	TRBV6-2/TRBV6-3	15	CASSKEGSGANVLTF
TRBJ2-7	-	TRBV9	13	CASSVGDTYEQYF
TRBJ2-5	-	TRBV20-1	14	CSAFRTSGEETQYF
TRBJ1-4	-	TRBV12-3/TRBV12-4	15	CASSLKGISNEKLFF
TRBJ2-1	-	TRBV7-9	13	CASSQPSVREQFF
TRBJ1-2	-	TRBV24-1	14	CATSDLTVNYGYTF
TRBJ2-7	-	TRBV15	12	CATGDAAYEQYF
TRBJ2-7	-	TRBV20-1	13	CSAKRDTAYEQYF
TRBJ2-7	-	TRBV29-1	15	CSVELRQGASYEQYF
TRBJ2-1	-	TRBV7-3	16	CASGGDPRGSYNEQFF
TRBJ1-1	-	TRBV5-1	15	CASSSMGDSYTEAFF
TRBJ2-3	-	TRBV12-3/TRBV12-4	12	CASGAGADTQYF
TRBJ2-2	medium-sized	TRBV5-1	14	CASSLVPRAGELFF
TRBJ1-6	-	TRBV6-5	17	CASSYFAGSYSNSPLHF
TRBJ2-1	-	TRBV4-3	18	CASSQDFSEGSSYNEQFF
TRBJ1-5	-	TRBV12-3/TRBV12-4	12	CASSLGSQPQHF
TRBJ2-7	-	TRBV15	16	CATSRVSGGRSYEQYF
TRBJ2-7	-	TRBV4-3	15	CASSQAQGMYDEQYF
TRBJ1-1	-	TRBV28	15	CASSLYKWRNTEAFF
TRBJ2-1	-	TRBV5-1	16	CASSLARTGIVNEQFF
TRBJ2-2	-	TRBV29-1	12	CSVEDLPGELFF
TRBJ1-1	-	TRBV5-1	13	CASSSTVNTEAFF
TRBJ1-5	-	TRBV7-9	15	CASSSSDGFNQPQHF
TRBJ2-2	-	TRBV7-9	11	CASTYTGELFF
TRBJ2-3	-	TRBV6-2/TRBV6-3	14	CASSYTSGPDTQYF
TRBJ2-5	-	TRBV15	14	CATSQDRGQETQYF
TRBJ2-7	-	TRBV4-1	18	CASSPGTSGIPGDYEQYF
TRBJ2-1	-	TRBV4-1	16	CASSQVGLAGGYEQFF
TRBJ2-7	-	TRBV7-9	16	CASSLIQYRVEDEQYF
TRBJ2-1	-	TRBV29-1	12	CSHRDVYNEQFF
TRBJ2-5	-	TRBV20-1	15	CSARLAGDIQETQYF
TRBJ2-4	-	TRBV28	14	CASSLEPSGNIQYF
TRBJ2-3	-	TRBV10-3	11	CAISETDTQYF
TRBJ2-3	-	TRBV20-1	13	CSARGERTDTQYF
TRBJ2-1	-	TRBV12-3/TRBV12-4	16	CASSIQTSGVYNEQFF
TRBJ2-1	-	TRBV10-2	16	CASSSLGTSDDNEQFF
TRBJ2-3	-	TRBV7-9	16	CASSQHRIPSTDTQYF
TRBJ1-1	-	TRBV7-6	13	CASSHRGYTEAFF
TRBJ2-4	-	TRBV6-5	16	CASRNIPGQGKNIQYF
TRBJ1-2	-	TRBV14	13	CASSQVPVGGYTF